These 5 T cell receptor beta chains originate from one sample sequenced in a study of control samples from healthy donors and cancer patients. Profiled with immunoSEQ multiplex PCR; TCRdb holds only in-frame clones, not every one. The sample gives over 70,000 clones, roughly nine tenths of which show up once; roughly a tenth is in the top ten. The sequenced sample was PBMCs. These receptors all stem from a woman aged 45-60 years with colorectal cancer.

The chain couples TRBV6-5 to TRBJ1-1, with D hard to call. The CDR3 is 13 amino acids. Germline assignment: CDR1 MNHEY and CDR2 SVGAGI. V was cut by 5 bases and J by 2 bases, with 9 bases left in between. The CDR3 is CASSLRSNTEAFF. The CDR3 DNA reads TGTGCCAGCAGTCTGAGGAGTAACACTGAAGCTTTCTTT.

The chain's CDR3 is CASSPRGPSSGNTIYF. The CDR3, as DNA: TGCGCCAGCAGCCCAAGGGGCCCGAGCTCTGGAAACACCATATATTTT. The chain couples TRBV4-1 to TRBJ1-3, with D possibly matching TRBD1 (5 bases). V was shortened by 4 bases and J by 0 bases, with 13 bases between the two germline ends. Germline values: CDR1 MGHRA, CDR2 YSYEKL. There are 16 residues in the CDR3.

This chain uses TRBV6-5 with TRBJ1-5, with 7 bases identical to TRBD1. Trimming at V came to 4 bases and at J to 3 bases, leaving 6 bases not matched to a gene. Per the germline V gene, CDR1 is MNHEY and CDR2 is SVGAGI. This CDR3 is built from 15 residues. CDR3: CASSFDRAPNQPQHF. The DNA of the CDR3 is TGTGCCAGCAGTTTCGACAGGGCCCCCAATCAGCCCCAGCATTTT.

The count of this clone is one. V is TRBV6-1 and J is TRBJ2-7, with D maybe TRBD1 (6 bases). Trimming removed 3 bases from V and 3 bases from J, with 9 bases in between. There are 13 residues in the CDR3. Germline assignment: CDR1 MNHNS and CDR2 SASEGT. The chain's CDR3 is CASSEGAYYEQYV. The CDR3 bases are TGTGCCAGCAGTGAGGGGGCTTACTACGAGCAGTACGTC.

CDR3 in DNA: TGTGCCAGCAGTTTAGAACAGGTTAGCAATCAGCCCCAGCATTTT. Residues: CASSLEQVSNQPQHF. V and J are TRBV28 and TRBJ1-5; a possible D gene is TRBD1 (5 bases). Trimming removed 2 bases at V and 0 bases at J, with 8 bases between. Germline assignment: CDR1 MDHEN and CDR2 SYDVKM. This CDR3 spans 15 amino acids.